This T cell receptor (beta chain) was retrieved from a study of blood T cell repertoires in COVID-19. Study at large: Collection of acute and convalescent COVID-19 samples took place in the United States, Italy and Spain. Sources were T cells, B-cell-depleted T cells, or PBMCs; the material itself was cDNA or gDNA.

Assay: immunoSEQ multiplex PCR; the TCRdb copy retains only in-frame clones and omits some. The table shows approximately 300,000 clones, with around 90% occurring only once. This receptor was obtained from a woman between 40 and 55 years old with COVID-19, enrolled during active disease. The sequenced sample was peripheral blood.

The chain's CDR3 is CASSYGGSYEQYF. Here the CDR3 DNA reads TGTGCCAGCAGTTACGGAGGCTCCTACGAGCAGTACTTC. The rearrangement links TRBV6-5 to TRBJ2-7, with D possibly matching TRBD2 (5 bases). Trimming left V 2 bases short and J 0 bases short, with 5 bases between. The CDR3 extends over 13 amino acids. CDR1 MNHEY and CDR2 SVGAGI come from the germline V gene.